This entry describes one TCR beta chain. The CDR3 has 15 residues. The germline CDR1 and CDR2 sequences are LNHDA and SQIVND (reference sequence). V shed 5 bases and J 1 base; nucleotides not matched to a gene: 5. Data came from immunoSEQ multiplex PCR; TCRdb stores just in-frame clones and leaves some out. This sample carries under 300,000 clones, around 89% of them seen once, and the ten largest clones take under 9.5%. This sample was taken from a study of blood T cell repertoires in COVID-19. Study background: T cells, B-cell-depleted T cells, or PBMCs supplied cDNA or gDNA.

The age range of participants was about 18 to 95 years, with residence in about two dozen US areas. Participants were placed into cohorts based on the clinical history they reported. Each recovered donor of Cohort 3 presented with two negative PCRs, clearance, or symptom resolution. Sequenced: PBMCs or T cells enriched from blood (not recorded which). The V gene is TRBV19, the J gene TRBJ2-1, with 7 bases identical to TRBD1. The TCR originated in a man aged 35 to 55 who had recovered from COVID-19. The CDR3 region is CASSPDRESYNEQFF. CDR3 DNA: TGTGCCAGTAGTCCAGACAGGGAGTCCTACAATGAGCAGTTCTTC.